This is a list of T cell receptor beta chains from one sample in a study of T cell responses to AZD1222 COVID-19 vaccine. The data were produced by immunoSEQ multiplex PCR, yet TCRdb's version contains in-frame clones alone and is incomplete. The sample shows 98,000 or so clones, 89% of them seen only once. The sample here was peripheral blood, taken on day 0 of AZD1222 vaccination. These receptors all stem from an adult in good health. Both conserved end residues are part of each CDR3. D genes are given only for firm matches. Not all rows give a size; the values are once, few, many and, for expanded clones, a class.

CASSSGPMNTEAFF TGCGCCAGCAGTTCCGGACCGATGAACACTGAAGCTTTCTTT TRBV10-1 - TRBJ1-1 - 14
CASSLQNPLFF TGTGCCAGCAGCTTACAGAATCCCCTGTTTTTT TRBV2 - TRBJ1-4 - 11
CASSFRTGRQPQHF TGTGCCAGTAGTTTTCGGACAGGGCGTCAGCCCCAGCATTTT TRBV19 - TRBJ1-5 TRBD1 14
CASSLVGDSSPNTEAFF TGTGCCAGCAGCTTGGTTGGGGATTCAAGTCCGAACACTGAAGCTTTCTTT TRBV5-6 - TRBJ1-1 - 17
CASSVATRTGREIQETQYF TGTGCCAGCAGCGTAGCTACAAGGACAGGGCGCGAGATCCAAGAGACCCAGTACTTC TRBV9 - TRBJ2-5 TRBD1 19
CASSLVASGAEQFF TGTGCCAGCAGCTTAGTGGCTAGCGGAGCCGAACAGTTCTTC TRBV7-2 - TRBJ2-1 TRBD2 14
CASSLGRSSNQPQHF TGTGCCAGCAGCTTGGGCAGGTCAAGCAATCAGCCCCAGCATTTT TRBV11-2 - TRBJ1-5 - 15
CASSLVGGNYNEQFF TGTGCCAGCAGCTTAGTGGGGGGAAACTACAATGAGCAGTTCTTC TRBV7-3 few TRBJ2-1 - 15
CASSVAQGAREQYF TGTGCCAGCAGCGTAGCACAGGGGGCGCGAGAGCAGTACTTC TRBV9 - TRBJ2-7 TRBD1 14
CASSKGGPGPAGELFF TGTGCCAGCAGCAAAGGGGGTCCAGGGCCGGCCGGGGAGCTGTTTTTT TRBV21-1 - TRBJ2-2 - 16
CASRGQGEAFF TGTGCCAGCCGGGGACAGGGTGAAGCTTTCTTT TRBV25-1 - TRBJ1-1 TRBD1 11
CASVPGLYNEQFF TGTGCCAGCGTACCGGGACTTTACAATGAGCAGTTCTTC TRBV6-6 - TRBJ2-1 - 13
CSVVRPQEAGRYTF TGCAGCGTTGTCCGGCCGCAGGAGGCGGGACGCTACACCTTC TRBV29-1 many TRBJ1-2 - 14
CASSVSILGNTIYF TGTGCCAGCAGCGTTAGTATATTGGGAAACACCATATATTTT TRBV9 once TRBJ1-3 - 14
CATSLRSGTDTQYF TGTGCCACCAGCCTTAGGAGCGGCACAGATACGCAGTATTTT TRBV15 - TRBJ2-3 - 14